The 25 T cell receptor beta chains listed next were all sequenced from one sample in a study of PD-1 blockade in classical Hodgkin lymphoma. Sequenced by immunoSEQ multiplex PCR; TCRdb stores in-frame clones only, minus some. This table has around 9,000 clones, about four fifths appearing once. The time point was: cycle 4 day 1 (C4D1), after more than five weeks of nivolumab. Every single patient, without exception, relapsed after autologous stem cell transplantation, and brentuximab vedotin exposure varied. Through magnetic negative selection, CD8+ T cells were separated from PBMCs that had been thawed. The specimen comprised CD8+ T cells from blood, sampled before the fourth cycle of nivolumab. The receptors stem from a human donor with classical Hodgkin lymphoma.

This rearrangement joins TRBV6-4 to TRBJ2-3, with D possibly being TRBD1 (6 bases). The germline V and J ends were trimmed by 5 bases and 3 bases, with 9 bases remaining between them. Germline V CDR1 and CDR2: MRHNA, SNTAGT. CDR3 length: 13 residues. The CDR3 region is CASSQGPTDTQYF. Here the CDR3 DNA reads TGTGCCAGCAGTCAGGGGCCAACAGATACGCAGTATTTT.

J is TRBJ2-1 and V is TRBV11-2, with D possibly matching TRBD1 (5 bases). Trimming took 6 bases from V and 4 from J, leaving 19 bases between them. Germline CDR1 reads SGHAT; CDR2 reads FQNNGV. The CDR3 loop spans 16 amino acids. Here the CDR3 DNA reads TGTGCCAGCAGTGATTATAGACAGACAGAATACAATGAGCAGTTCTTC. It yields the protein CASSDYRQTEYNEQFF.

The chain combines TRBV4-1 with TRBJ2-2, with D maybe TRBD1 (5 bases). Trimming cost V 0 bases and J 6 bases, with 5 bases left between them. The germline CDR1 and CDR2 sequences are MGHRA and YSYEKL. The CDR3 covers 13 residues. DNA for the CDR3: TGCGCCAGCAGCCAAGACAGGGCCGGGGAGCTGTTTTTT. This encodes CASSQDRAGELFF.

This chain links TRBV4-1 with TRBJ1-1, with a possible D match to TRBD1 (5 bases). Germline loops: CDR1 MGHRA, CDR2 YSYEKL. V dropped 0 bases and J dropped 5 bases, with 10 bases sitting between them. The CDR3 runs 14 residues. The CDR3 DNA is TGCGCCAGCAGCCAAGACGTGGGGGTAACTGAAGCTTTCTTT. Translated, it gives CASSQDVGVTEAFF.

CDR3 sequence: CATSVKREEKLFF. In nucleotides, the CDR3 is TGTGCCACCAGCGTAAAAAGGGAAGAAAAACTGTTTTTT. The V gene is TRBV15, the J gene TRBJ1-4; the D is unclear. V was clipped by 5 bases and J by 8 bases, with 12 bases between them. Germline V gene data show CDR1 as LNHNV and CDR2 as YYDKDF (reference sequence). This CDR3 is 13 amino acids long.

This clone is a singleton in its sample. V and J are TRBV4-1 and TRBJ2-7; D perhaps matches TRBD2 (5 bases). The V and J ends lost 1 base and 4 bases respectively, with 11 bases between them. The CDR3 is 14 amino acids. Germline loops: CDR1 MGHRA, CDR2 YSYEKL. This CDR3 is CASSQGASSYEQYF. The CDR3 nucleotides are TGCGCCAGCAGCCAAGGGGCTAGCTCTTACGAGCAGTACTTC.

The rearrangement uses TRBV6-5 and TRBJ2-7; maybe TRBD1 (6 bases). Deletions cut 6 bases from V and 2 bases from J, with 14 bases between. The germline V gene encodes CDR1 MNHEY and CDR2 SVGAGI. This CDR3 is 14 amino acids long. In DNA form, the CDR3 reads TGTGCCAGCAGACTACAGGGATTTGCCTACGAGCAGTACTTC. Amino acid sequence: CASRLQGFAYEQYF.

V and J are TRBV11-2 and TRBJ2-1; the D is unclear. Germline V CDR1 and CDR2: SGHAT, FQNNGV. Trimming shortened V by 1 base and J by 8 bases, and 12 bases separated the two germline ends. This CDR3 has 14 amino acids. CDR3 in DNA: TGTGCCAGCAGCTTAGGACCGGGCGCCGATGAGCAGTTCTTC. As protein: CASSLGPGADEQFF.

The chain is built from TRBV6-6 and TRBJ1-1, with 8 bases identical to TRBD1. The CDR3 runs to 12 residues. From germline, CDR1 is MNHNY and CDR2 SVGAGI (reference sequence). J lost 8 bases, V lost 5 bases, and 4 bases had no gene match. This chain's CDR3 is CASSQDRVEAFF. The CDR3 DNA reads TGTGCCAGCAGTCAGGACAGGGTGGAAGCTTTCTTT.

This clone came up once. The chain employs TRBV7-9 and TRBJ2-2, with D perhaps TRBD2 (6 bases). The CDR3 consists of 16 residues. Germline CDR1 is SEHNR and CDR2 is FQNEAQ (reference sequence). Trimming left V 6 bases short and J 6 bases short, with 20 bases between. In DNA, the CDR3 is TGTGCCAGCAGGGCTGGACTACCTAGGCAAGCCGGGGAGCTGTTTTTT. Amino acids: CASRAGLPRQAGELFF.

The chain recombines TRBV7-9 with TRBJ1-6; perhaps TRBD1 as D (6 bases). Looked up from germline, CDR1 is SEHNR and CDR2 is FQNEAQ (reference sequence). The CDR3 has 14 residues. Trimming removed 7 bases at V and 8 bases at J, with 15 bases between. The CDR3 spells CASTFTGRHSPLHF. The DNA for the CDR3 is TGTGCCAGCACCTTTACAGGGCGACATTCACCCCTCCACTTT.

The genes are TRBV6-5 and TRBJ2-1, with D possibly matching TRBD2 (5 bases). Germline CDR1 and CDR2: MNHEY and SVGAGI. This CDR3 comprises 14 residues. V lost 5 bases and J lost 10, with 18 bases in between. The CDR3 sequence is CASSMDGNHQEQFF. CDR3 coding DNA: TGTGCCAGCAGTATGGACGGGAATCATCAGGAGCAGTTCTTC.

The J gene is TRBJ2-1, the V gene TRBV19; D possibly corresponds to TRBD2 (6 bases). This CDR3 contains 18 residues. Germline loops: CDR1 LNHDA, CDR2 SQIVND (reference sequence). Trimming took 3 bases from V and 1 from J, leaving 19 bases between them. The CDR3 DNA is TGTGCCAGTAGTATCCAGGGTTTTTGGGGGACTTCCTACAATGAGCAGTTCTTC. Amino acids: CASSIQGFWGTSYNEQFF.

In DNA, the CDR3 is TGTGCCAGCAGCATAAGCGGGGGGAGCTCCTACGAGCAGTACTTC. It translates to CASSISGGSSYEQYF. This chain connects TRBV11-3 to TRBJ2-7, with 9 nucleotides matching TRBD2. The V segment lost 5 bases and the J segment 0 bases; nucleotides outside the gene matches: 5. Germline values: CDR1 SGHNT, CDR2 YENEEA. The CDR3 has 15 amino acids.

This clone was picked up a small number of times. CDR3 nucleotide sequence: TGTGCCAGCGAGTCAGATACGCAGTATTTT. This sequence encodes CASESDTQYF. This chain links TRBV19 with TRBJ2-3; no clear D gene. The CDR3 runs 10 residues. Per germline, CDR1 LNHDA and CDR2 SQIVND (reference sequence). V dropped 9 bases and J dropped 4 bases, with 5 bases sitting between them.

The V call is TRBV19, the J call TRBJ2-1; D is perhaps TRBD1 or TRBD2 (6 bases each). V lost 5 bases, J lost 7 bases, and 12 bases lay in between. The germline V gene encodes CDR1 LNHDA and CDR2 SQIVND (reference sequence). The CDR3 runs 13 residues. CDR3 residues: CASSPGAINEQFF. The DNA of the CDR3 is TGTGCCAGTAGTCCGGGGGCTATAAATGAGCAGTTCTTC.

The chain uses TRBV7-7 and TRBJ2-3; 14 nucleotides agree with TRBD2. This CDR3 has 18 residues. Germline CDR1 SSHAT, CDR2 FNYEAQ (reference sequence). Unmatched junction bases numbered 12, after V lost 5 bases and J lost 5 bases. In nucleotides, the CDR3 is TGTGCCAGCAGCCCCGAACCGGGACTAGCGGGGGTGGGAGATACGCAGTATTTT. It yields the protein CASSPEPGLAGVGDTQYF.

The chain combines TRBV7-2 with TRBJ1-1; D remains unclear. The CDR3 has 12 amino acids. The germline V and J ends were trimmed by 3 bases and 5 bases, with 7 bases remaining between them. In germline, CDR1 is SGHTA, CDR2 FQGNSA. The CDR3 region has the DNA TGTGCCAGCAGCTTGTGGGTGACTGAAGCTTTCTTT. It translates to CASSLWVTEAFF.

Comment on this clone: Only one base separates this from a far larger clonotype, so it likely reflects a read error. The rearrangement joins TRBV1 to TRBJ2-3; the D call TRBD2 from the table was never checked on the DNA. TRBV1 is termed a pseudogene. The length of the CDR3 is 16 residues. The chain's CDR3 is CTSSQDGGYSTDTQYF. CDR3 bases: TGCACCAGCAGCCAAGATGGGGGGTATAGCACAGATACGCAGTATTTT.

V is TRBV6-4 and J is TRBJ2-1; 9 bases align to TRBD2. Unmatched junction bases numbered 2, after V lost 3 bases and J lost 5 bases. This CDR3 has 14 amino acids. Germline-derived CDR1 and CDR2 are MRHNA and SNTAGT. DNA of the CDR3: TGTGCCAGCAGTGAGCGGGGGGGTCACAATGAGCAGTTCTTC. This gives the protein CASSERGGHNEQFF.

The V gene is TRBV19, the J gene TRBJ2-5; unclear D gene. The germline CDR1 and CDR2 sequences are LNHDA and SQIVND (reference sequence). The CDR3 consists of 12 residues. Trimming cost V 5 bases and J 5 bases, with 9 bases left between them. In nucleotides, the CDR3 is TGTGCCAGTAGTGGGGAAGAGGAGACCCAGTACTTC. This codes for CASSGEEETQYF.

This chain links TRBV28 with TRBJ1-6; 9 bases are a match to TRBD1. V was clipped by 4 bases and J by 1 base; unmatched bases: 8. CDR3 length: 18 residues. Per germline, CDR1 MDHEN and CDR2 SYDVKM. The CDR3 DNA reads TGTGCCAGCAGTTCGGGACAGGGATTAGGGTCCTATAATTCACCCCTCCACTTT. This codes for CASSSGQGLGSYNSPLHF. The full variable domain, with the rest looked up from reference TRBV28 and TRBJ1-6, is DVKVTQSSRYLVKRTGEKVFLECVQDMDHENMFWYRQDPGLGLRLIYFSYDVKMKEKGDIPEGYSVSREKKERFSLILESASTNQTSMYLCASSSGQGLGSYNSPLHFGNGTRLTVT.

The genes are TRBV7-9 and TRBJ2-1; 9 positions match TRBD1. Germline CDR1 is SEHNR and CDR2 is FQNEAQ (reference sequence). This CDR3 has 15 amino acids. V trimming: 5 bases; J trimming: 5 bases; junction bases outside the gene matches: 7. The CDR3 sequence is CASSTPGQGHNEQFF. The CDR3 coding sequence is TGTGCCAGCAGCACACCGGGACAGGGCCACAATGAGCAGTTCTTC.

The chain combines TRBV27 with TRBJ1-1; perhaps TRBD1 as D (5 bases). CDR3 length: 16 residues. Germline CDR1 and CDR2: MNHEY and SMNVEV (reference sequence). Trimming took off 2 bases at V and 3 bases at J, with 16 bases between the two ends. This chain's CDR3 is CASSLQGKSWDTEAFF. CDR3 in DNA: TGTGCCAGCAGTTTACAGGGTAAAAGCTGGGACACTGAAGCTTTCTTT.

V usage is TRBV7-9 and J usage is TRBJ2-1; TRBD2 aligns across 12 bases. Germline CDR1 SEHNR, CDR2 FQNEAQ (reference sequence). The CDR3 is made up of 16 amino acids. The V gene end was trimmed by 5 bases and the J gene end by 6 bases; junction bases not matched to a gene: 8. CDR3 loop: CASSVTSGGVINEQFF. The CDR3 DNA reads TGTGCCAGCAGCGTGACTAGCGGGGGTGTGATCAATGAGCAGTTCTTC.